This TCR beta chain derives from a study of blood T cell repertoires in COVID-19. The data were produced by immunoSEQ multiplex PCR, yet TCRdb's version contains in-frame clones alone and is incomplete. The table includes over 15,000 clones, about four fifths detected once. Remarks on this clone: Germline and junction disagree at one end, which may indicate a read error.

Germline CDR1 and CDR2: SNHLY and FYNNEI. This CDR3 spans 14 amino acids. The clonotype comes from a man aged 80 or over with acute or convalescent COVID-19. The rearrangement joins TRBV2 to TRBJ1-3; D is perhaps TRBD1 (5 bases). The sequenced sample was peripheral blood. The CDR3 bases are TGTGCCGGCAGTTCAGCGGGGGATGGAAACACCATATATTTT. Protein product: CAGSSAGDGNTIYF.